Listed here are 29 T cell receptor beta chains from one sample, sequenced in a study of OX40 agonist ivuxolimab in advanced cancers. The assay was immunoSEQ multiplex PCR, and TCRdb's table has in-frame clones only and misses some. The sample yields roughly 38,000 clones, just under 75% seen once. The sequences come from CD4+ or CD8+ T cells sorted from blood, collected in a trial of the OX40 agonist ivuxolimab. The receptors were gathered from an adult with an advanced solid tumor such as melanoma, head and neck, liver or kidney cancer.

This clone was counted a few times. The chain employs TRBV15 and TRBJ1-3; D is unresolved. Germline V lookup: CDR1 LNHNV, CDR2 YYDKDF (reference sequence). V was clipped by 4 bases and J by 2 bases, with 15 bases between them. The CDR3 length is 16 residues. As DNA, the CDR3 is TGTGCCACCAGCACGCCCTTGGAGGGAACTGGAAACACCATATATTTT. Amino acid sequence: CATSTPLEGTGNTIYF.

The chain has TRBV19 and TRBJ2-5, with 12 bases matching TRBD2. The length of the CDR3 is 15 residues. CDR1 and CDR2 from the germline V gene are LNHDA and SQIVND (reference sequence). With 9 bases clipped from V and 4 bases from J, the junction kept 9 bases outside the gene matches. DNA for the CDR3: TGTGCCAGCAAAGCTAGCGGGGGGGCCCGAGAGACCCAGTACTTC. This gives the protein CASKASGGARETQYF.

This rearrangement joins TRBV7-6 to TRBJ2-2, with TRBD1 as a possible D gene (5 bases). The length of the CDR3 is 12 residues. Germline V gene sequence: CDR1 SGHVS, CDR2 FNYEAQ. V was shortened by 4 bases and J by 6 bases, with 6 bases between the two germline ends. The CDR3 DNA follows: TGTGCCAGCAGCTCAGGGTCCGGGGAGCTGTTTTTT. Its protein product is CASSSGSGELFF.

This sequence joins TRBV7-2 and TRBJ1-1; D is uncertain. Germline CDR1 and CDR2: SGHTA and FQGNSA. The length of the CDR3 is 16 residues. Trimming took off 2 bases at V and 0 bases at J, with 13 bases between the two ends. This CDR3 is CASSLNGLRMNTEAFF. CDR3 nucleotide sequence: TGTGCCAGCAGCTTAAACGGACTGCGGATGAACACTGAAGCTTTCTTT.

The V call is TRBV20-1, the J call TRBJ2-7, with unresolved D. CDR1 is DFQATT and CDR2 is SNEGSKA in the germline V gene (reference sequence). There are 11 residues in the CDR3. V was shortened by 5 bases and J by 4 bases, with 9 bases between the two germline ends. The CDR3 DNA reads TGCAGTGCTTCGGACGCTTACGAGCAGTACGTC. It translates to CSASDAYEQYV.

This chain links TRBV5-6 with TRBJ2-3, with D tentatively TRBD1 (6 bases). The CDR3 runs 13 residues. V shed 1 base and J shed 5 bases, with 8 bases lying between them. Germline V lookup: CDR1 SGHDT, CDR2 YYEEEE. For the CDR3, the DNA is TGTGCCAGCAGCTTGCCGGACAGAGATACGCAGTATTTT. Residues: CASSLPDRDTQYF. Full variable domain (remainder filled in from reference TRBV5-6 and TRBJ2-3): DAGVTQSPTHLIKTRGQQVTLRCSPKSGHDTVSWYQQALGQGPQFIFQYYEEEERQRGNFPDRFSGHQFPNYSSELNVNALLLGDSALYLCASSLPDRDTQYFGPGTRLTVL.

The V gene is TRBV6-4, the J gene TRBJ2-3; D gene ambiguous. The CDR3 extends over 14 amino acids. In germline, CDR1 is MRHNA, CDR2 SNTAGT. V dropped 2 bases and J dropped 1 base, with 7 bases sitting between them. CDR3 sequence: CASSDDIGTDTQYF. The CDR3 DNA sequence: TGTGCCAGCAGTGACGACATAGGCACAGATACGCAGTATTTT.

This chain uses TRBV9 with TRBJ1-1; perhaps TRBD1 as D (6 bases). With 2 bases removed from V and 2 bases from J, the gap between germline ends came to 10 bases. CDR1 and CDR2 (germline): SGDLS, YYNGEE. The CDR3 extends over 14 amino acids. CDR3 amino acids: CASSVNRDNTEAFF. DNA for the CDR3: TGTGCCAGCAGCGTTAACAGGGATAACACTGAAGCTTTCTTT. The entire variable domain, with the rest obtained from reference TRBV9 and TRBJ1-1, is as follows: DSGVTQTPKHLITATGQRVTLRCSPRSGDLSVYWYQQSLDQGLQFLIQYYNGEERAKGNILERFSAQQFPDLHSELNLSSLELGDSALYFCASSVNRDNTEAFFGQGTRLTVV.

This clone is a singleton in its sample. The J gene is TRBJ2-7, the V gene TRBV7-2; 10 nucleotides align to TRBD2. The CDR3 consists of 15 residues. With V trimmed by 1 base and J by 2 bases, 2 bases remained unmatched. The V gene's germline CDR1 is SGHTA and CDR2 FQGNSA. The chain's CDR3 is CASSLGSGGTYEQYV. The CDR3 DNA reads as TGTGCCAGCAGCTTAGGTAGCGGGGGGACCTACGAGCAGTACGTC.

The chain is built from TRBV29-1 and TRBJ1-2, with D possibly matching TRBD1 (6 bases). The CDR3 contains 13 residues. Germline assignment: CDR1 SQVTM and CDR2 ANQGSEA. V was trimmed by 4 bases and J by 3 bases, leaving 12 bases between them. The CDR3 loop is CSVVQGYYYGYTF. Here the CDR3 DNA reads TGCAGCGTTGTACAGGGTTATTACTATGGCTACACCTTC.

V is TRBV19 and J is TRBJ1-5, with 9 positions matching TRBD1. This CDR3 is 15 amino acids long. V dropped 5 bases and J dropped 6; count of bases not matched to a gene: 8. CDR1 and CDR2 (germline): LNHDA, SQIVND (reference sequence). The CDR3 sequence is CASSSGTGSGQPQHF. The CDR3 coding sequence is TGTGCCAGTAGTTCCGGGACAGGGAGCGGTCAGCCCCAGCATTTT.

The chain couples TRBV28 to TRBJ1-1; TRBD1 might be the D (5 bases). CDR1 and CDR2 from the germline V gene are MDHEN and SYDVKM. V was pared by 3 bases and J by 4 bases, with 12 bases between. This CDR3 is 14 amino acids long. This chain's CDR3 is CASSLAGTGTEAFF. As DNA, the CDR3 is TGTGCCAGCAGTTTGGCGGGGACCGGCACTGAAGCTTTCTTT.

The gene calls are TRBV5-1 and TRBJ1-6; 9 bases match TRBD1. V dropped 0 bases and J dropped 8; count of bases not matched to a gene: 3. The CDR3 consists of 15 residues. The germline V gene has CDR1 SGHRS and CDR2 YFSETQ. DNA of the CDR3: TGCGCCAGCAGCTTGGTGGGACAGGGCTATTCACCCCTCCACTTT. Its protein is CASSLVGQGYSPLHF.

The V call is TRBV5-4, the J call TRBJ2-7; D is ambiguous. Trimming removed 4 bases at V and 6 bases at J, with 11 bases between. Germline V gene lookup returns CDR1 SGHNT and CDR2 YYREEE (reference sequence). This CDR3 region has 12 residues. The CDR3: CASSATFGEQYF. The CDR3 DNA sequence: TGTGCCAGCAGCGCTACCTTCGGCGAGCAGTACTTC.

The chain is built from TRBV29-1 and TRBJ1-5, with D perhaps TRBD1 (5 bases). The CDR3 covers 14 residues. Trimming took off 7 bases at V and 3 bases at J, with 16 bases between the two ends. Per the germline V gene, CDR1 is SQVTM and CDR2 is ANQGSEA. The CDR3 protein is CSGEWGVSNQPQHF. CDR3 nucleotide sequence: TGCAGCGGGGAGTGGGGGGTTTCCAATCAGCCCCAGCATTTT.

V usage is TRBV30 and J usage is TRBJ1-2; perhaps TRBD1 as D (5 bases). CDR1 is GTSNPN and CDR2 is SVGIG in the germline V gene (reference sequence). This CDR3 contains 14 residues. V shed 4 bases and J shed 1 base, with 13 bases lying between them. CDR3 sequence (DNA): TGTGCCTGGAATTACGAAGGACATAACTATGGCTACACCTTC. Translating it yields CAWNYEGHNYGYTF. Full variable domain (missing parts from reference TRBV30 and TRBJ1-2): SQTIHQWPATLVQPVGSPLSLECTVEGTSNPNLYWYRQAAGRGLQLLFYSVGIGQISSEVPQNLSASRPQDRQFILSSKKLLLSDSGFYLCAWNYEGHNYGYTFGSGTRLTVV.

This chain connects TRBV21-1 to TRBJ2-3; the table's D gene call, TRBD2, was not cross checked with the DNA. TRBV21-1 is recorded as a pseudogene. The CDR3 is 15 amino acids. CDR3 DNA: TGTGCCAGCAGCAAAGCCTCGGGGGGGCCAGATACGCAGTATTTT. Translating gives CASSKASGGPDTQYF.

CDR3 DNA: TGCGCCAGCAGCCCTTACGGACTAGCGGGGGGCAATGAGCAGTTCTTC. Protein product: CASSPYGLAGGNEQFF. The chain combines TRBV5-1 with TRBJ2-1; TRBD2 agrees at 14 bases. The CDR3 sequence is 16 residues long. In germline, CDR1 is SGHRS, CDR2 YFSETQ. V lost 4 bases to trimming and J lost 6 bases; unmatched junction nucleotides: 6.

The rearrangement links TRBV2 to TRBJ1-1; a possible D gene is TRBD1 (6 bases). Looked up from germline, CDR1 is SNHLY and CDR2 is FYNNEI. V was trimmed by 6 bases and J by 4 bases, leaving 12 bases between them. The CDR3 runs 13 residues. The CDR3 loop reads CASRAGVGTEAFF. CDR3 bases: TGTGCCAGCAGAGCAGGGGTAGGCACTGAAGCTTTCTTT. The complete variable domain, with remaining parts taken from reference TRBV2 and TRBJ1-1, reads EPEVTQTPSHQVTQMGQEVILRCVPISNHLYFYWYRQILGQKVEFLVSFYNNEISEKSEIFDDQFSVERPDGSNFTLKIRSTKLEDSAMYFCASRAGVGTEAFFGQGTRLTVV.

The chain carries TRBV2 and TRBJ1-5; weak D call: TRBD1 (5 bases). The CDR3 runs to 15 residues. Trimming took 5 bases from V and 5 from J, leaving 16 bases between them. CDR1 and CDR2 (germline): SNHLY, FYNNEI. CDR3 protein: CASSSSWTLDQPQHF. DNA of the CDR3: TGTGCCAGCAGTTCTAGCTGGACACTGGATCAGCCCCAGCATTTT.

The J gene is TRBJ2-7, the V gene TRBV6-1; 10 bases map to TRBD1. The V gene end was trimmed by 3 bases and the J gene end by 6 bases; junction bases not matched to a gene: 5. Germline V gene sequence: CDR1 MNHNS, CDR2 SASEGT. This CDR3 has 14 residues. CDR3 coding DNA: TGTGCCAGCAGTGAGACAGGGGGCAGGGTCGAGCAGTACGTC. Protein sequence: CASSETGGRVEQYV.

The CDR3 nucleotides are TGTGCCAGCAGTGAAGCTGGACACTCGAGCTCCTACAATGAGCAGTTCTTC. Its protein product is CASSEAGHSSSYNEQFF. The chain employs TRBV2 and TRBJ2-1, with D tentatively TRBD1 (5 bases). Germline V lookup: CDR1 SNHLY, CDR2 FYNNEI. Trimming cost V 0 bases and J 0 bases, with 12 bases left between them. The CDR3 runs to 17 residues.

This chain uses TRBV4-1 with TRBJ2-1; TRBD2 might be the D (5 bases). V was shortened by 2 bases and J by 5 bases, with 10 bases between the two germline ends. Germline loops: CDR1 MGHRA, CDR2 YSYEKL. CDR3 length: 14 amino acids. DNA for the CDR3: TGCGCCAGCAGCCAACAAAGGACTCACAATGAGCAGTTCTTC. Its protein is CASSQQRTHNEQFF.

J is TRBJ1-1 and V is TRBV6-5, with a possible D match to TRBD1 (5 bases). This CDR3 region has 15 residues. Germline lookup yields CDR1 MNHEY and CDR2 SVGAGI. Trimming took off 6 bases at V and 1 base at J, with 15 bases between the two ends. CDR3 coding DNA: TGTGCCAGCAGCGGGGGGTCAGCAGGGAACACTGAAGCTTTCTTT. This translates into CASSGGSAGNTEAFF.

This rearrangement joins TRBV4-1 to TRBJ1-2, with TRBD1 identical over 7 bases. This CDR3 has 15 amino acids. In germline, CDR1 is MGHRA, CDR2 YSYEKL. The V gene end was trimmed by 4 bases and the J gene end by 5 bases; junction bases not matched to a gene: 10. The CDR3: CASSLETGAGYGYTF. For the CDR3, the DNA is TGCGCCAGCAGCCTTGAAACAGGGGCGGGTTATGGCTACACCTTC.

This chain links TRBV30 with TRBJ1-5; possible D gene TRBD1, 5 bases. The germline V gene encodes CDR1 GTSNPN and CDR2 SVGIG (reference sequence). Trimming cost V 0 bases and J 2 bases, with 11 bases left between them. The CDR3 runs 15 residues. CDR3 loop: CAWSVPGGGNQPQHF. The CDR3 region has the DNA TGTGCCTGGAGTGTACCCGGGGGGGGCAATCAGCCCCAGCATTTT.

This chain joins TRBV30 and TRBJ1-1; D not resolved. Trimming shortened V by 8 bases and J by 2 bases, and 15 bases separated the two germline ends. Germline V gene data show CDR1 as GTSNPN and CDR2 as SVGIG (reference sequence). The CDR3 is made up of 13 amino acids. Written as DNA, the CDR3 is TGTGCCAGTAGTGACCGGGTCAACACTGAAGCTTTCTTT. Translating it yields CASSDRVNTEAFF.

V gene TRBV5-4 combines with J gene TRBJ2-2, with 8 bases fitting TRBD2. The CDR3 runs to 15 residues. With 1 base clipped from V and 4 bases from J, the junction kept 3 bases outside the gene matches. The germline gives CDR1 SGHNT, CDR2 YYREEE (reference sequence). The CDR3 spells CASSLMAGGTGELFF. CDR3 DNA: TGTGCCAGCAGCTTGATGGCGGGGGGCACCGGGGAGCTGTTTTTT.

V is TRBV6-1 and J is TRBJ2-1, with a tentative D call TRBD2 (5 bases). Germline V gene data show CDR1 as MNHNS and CDR2 as SASEGT. Trimming shortened V by 2 bases and J by 0 bases, and 17 bases separated the two germline ends. The CDR3 sequence is 18 residues long. DNA for the CDR3: TGTGCCAGCAGTGAATTCGGGGTGCGAACTTCCTCCTACAATGAGCAGTTCTTC. Encoded protein: CASSEFGVRTSSYNEQFF.